A selection of T cell receptor beta chains follows, all from one sample in a study of cytotoxic CD8 clonotypes in ibrutinib-treated CLL. The method was immunoSEQ multiplex PCR; TCRdb's version includes in-frame clones alone and lacks a portion of them. The table has more than 150,000 clones, around 70% seen once. The material sequenced was PBMCs, taken after 24 months of ibrutinib treatment. The receptors shown here come from a human donor with chronic lymphocytic leukemia. Both conserved end residues are part of each CDR3. The order of the fields is D gene, V gene, clone size, J gene, CDR3 DNA, CDR3 protein. A D gene is named only where the DNA matches it firmly. Size is stated for part of the rows, as once, few or many counts, or as a class when the clone is expanded.

-,TRBV7-9,-,TRBJ2-1,TGTGCCAGCAGCCCGAAAGCCCTCTCCTACAATGAGCAGTTCTTC,CASSPKALSYNEQFF
-,TRBV5-1,-,TRBJ2-7,TGCGCCAGCGGCAGGGGCGGGGGAGAAGCCTACGAGCAGTACTTC,CASGRGGGEAYEQYF
-,TRBV5-1,few,TRBJ1-2,TGCGCCAGCAGCTTGGGATCTGGGGGTGGCTACACCTTC,CASSLGSGGGYTF
-,TRBV19,-,TRBJ2-2,TGTGCCAGTACTAAGGGGAACACCGGGGAGCTGTTTTTT,CASTKGNTGELFF
-,TRBV15,few,TRBJ2-1,TGTGCCACCAGACAAGAGAGGTCGGGAGACAATGAGCAGTTCTTC,CATRQERSGDNEQFF
TRBD2,TRBV7-7,-,TRBJ2-5,TGTGCCAGCAGCCAATTGCCAGCGGGGACTACCCAAGAGACCCAGTACTTC,CASSQLPAGTTQETQYF
TRBD1,TRBV29-1,-,TRBJ2-7,TGCAGCGTTGGTTGGGACAGGGGGCGAGAGCAGTACTTC,CSVGWDRGREQYF
TRBD2,TRBV7-2,-,TRBJ2-1,TGTGCCAGCAGCTTCCCAAGGACTAGCGGGAGGACGACCGATGAGCAGTTCTTC,CASSFPRTSGRTTDEQFF
-,TRBV5-1,-,TRBJ2-7,TGCGCCAGCAGCTATTGGGGGTACGAGCAGTACTTC,CASSYWGYEQYF
-,TRBV27,few,TRBJ2-1,TGTGCCAGCAGTCTGTCGACAGTGATGGGCAATGAGCAGTTCTTC,CASSLSTVMGNEQFF
-,TRBV4-1,-,TRBJ1-5,TGCGCCAGCAGCCAAGAGTCTGGGGTGGAGAATCAGCCCCAGCATTTT,CASSQESGVENQPQHF
-,TRBV6-1,-,TRBJ2-4,TGTGCCAGCAGCGAAGGGGACCAAAGCATATACATTCAGTACTTC,CASSEGDQSIYIQYF
TRBD2,TRBV5-6,once,TRBJ2-3,TGTGCCAGCAGCGACGTAGCGGGAGGGGATACGCAGTATTTT,CASSDVAGGDTQYF
TRBD2,TRBV11-2,-,TRBJ2-3,TGTGCCAGCGGCAGCGGGAGCGCAGATACGCAGTATTTT,CASGSGSADTQYF
-,TRBV7-2,-,TRBJ2-7,TGTGCCAGCAGCCGGGTCGCCTTTTACGAGCAGTACTTC,CASSRVAFYEQYF
-,TRBV6-5,-,TRBJ1-1,TGTGCCAGCAGTTACTCTCGGAACACACCCGAAGCTTTCTTT,CASSYSRNTPEAFF
TRBD2,TRBV7-6,-,TRBJ2-2,TGTGCCAGCAGCTTATTCTCGGGAGGGCCCGGGGAACCCGGGGAGCTGTTTTTT,CASSLFSGGPGEPGELFF
-,TRBV7-2,-,TRBJ2-1,TGTGCCAGCAGCTTAGCGTATGTTGGGGATGAGCAGTTCTTC,CASSLAYVGDEQFF
-,TRBV5-1,-,TRBJ2-7,TGCGCCAGCACCCGGACGGGGAGCTCCTACGAGCAGTACTTC,CASTRTGSSYEQYF
TRBD2,TRBV11-2,-,TRBJ2-5,TGTGCCAGCAGCTCAGGACTAGCGGGAGTTGAGACCCAGTACTTC,CASSSGLAGVETQYF
TRBD1,TRBV27,few,TRBJ2-1,TGTGCCAGCAGACAGGGGCCGAGCTCCTACAATGAGCAGTTCTTC,CASRQGPSSYNEQFF
-,TRBV30,-,TRBJ2-7,TGTGCCTGGAGTGTACGGCCTGGCGAGCAGTACTTC,CAWSVRPGEQYF
TRBD2,TRBV5-4,-,TRBJ2-7,TGTGCCAGCAGCCCTTTAGCGGGAGGGCCTTACGAGCAGTACTTC,CASSPLAGGPYEQYF
-,TRBV20-1,-,TRBJ2-7,TGCAGTGCTAAACTAGGTTACGAGCAGTACTTC,CSAKLGYEQYF
TRBD2,TRBV7-2,-,TRBJ2-4,TGTGCCAGCAGCTCCGGGACTAGCGGGAGGGGCGGCATTCAGTACTTC,CASSSGTSGRGGIQYF
-,TRBV10-3,-,TRBJ1-4,TGTGCCATCAGTGAGTCGGGTGCCGAAAAACTGTTTTTT,CAISESGAEKLFF
-,TRBV7-3,-,TRBJ2-5,TGTGCCAGCAGCCGCTCCCTCCAAGAGACCCAGTACTTC,CASSRSLQETQYF
TRBD1,TRBV5-6,-,TRBJ2-7,TGTGCCAGCAGCCCAACCCCGGACAGGGCAAGCTCCTACGAGCAGTACTTC,CASSPTPDRASSYEQYF
-,TRBV14,-,TRBJ2-1,TGTGCCAGCAGCCCGGACAGGCTCGCGACTAGTAACAATGAGCAGTTCTTC,CASSPDRLATSNNEQFF
TRBD2,TRBV5-1,-,TRBJ2-3,TGCGCCAGCAGCTCCGGACTAGCGGGGCAAGATACGCAGTATTTT,CASSSGLAGQDTQYF
-,TRBV19,few,TRBJ2-1,TGTGCCAGTAGTATGGGGCCGGGAACTGAGCAGTTCTTC,CASSMGPGTEQFF
TRBD1,TRBV7-2,-,TRBJ1-1,TGTGCCAGCAGCTACCGACAGGGGGGCGTCACTGAAGCTTTCTTT,CASSYRQGGVTEAFF
-,TRBV28,-,TRBJ1-1,TGTGCCAGCAGTTTATCTCGGGGGAACACTGAAGCTTTCTTT,CASSLSRGNTEAFF
-,TRBV2,-,TRBJ2-7,TGTGCCAGCAGTGATCTAGGCGACTACGAGCAGTACTTC,CASSDLGDYEQYF
TRBD2,TRBV9,-,TRBJ2-3,TGTGCCAGCAGCGAAGGGACTAGCAGTACGCAGTATTTT,CASSEGTSSTQYF
-,TRBV28,-,TRBJ2-3,TGTGCCACCAGACGGACAGATACGCAGTATTTT,CATRRTDTQYF
TRBD2,TRBV7-2,once,TRBJ2-1,TGTGCCAGCAGCCATGGACTAGCGGGATCTTACAATGAGCAGTTCTTC,CASSHGLAGSYNEQFF
-,TRBV15,-,TRBJ1-4,TGTGCCACCAGCAGAGATCGGGTACTCGCTAATGAAAAACTGTTTTTT,CATSRDRVLANEKLFF
TRBD1,TRBV5-4,once,TRBJ1-6,TGTGCCAGCAGCTTGGCGGGGACAGGGAATAATTCACCCCTCCACTTT,CASSLAGTGNNSPLHF
-,TRBV15,-,TRBJ2-1,TGTGCCACCAGCAGAGAAGGCGGCAGGGGCTATGAGCAGTTCTTC,CATSREGGRGYEQFF
-,TRBV7-6,-,TRBJ2-1,TGTGCCAGCAGCTCAACCTATGGAGTCAATGAGCAGTTCTTC,CASSSTYGVNEQFF
TRBD1,TRBV11-2,-,TRBJ2-7,TGTGCCAGCAGCCAGACAGGGGTAAGGTACGAGCAGTACTTC,CASSQTGVRYEQYF
-,TRBV6-5,-,TRBJ1-3,TGTGCCAGCAGACGCACCACAGGGTTTAGAAACACCATATATTTT,CASRRTTGFRNTIYF
-,TRBV21-1,-,TRBJ2-7,TGTGCCAGCAGCAAAGGACTGGGCGGGATCAGGGGGGAGCAGTACTTC,CASSKGLGGIRGEQYF
-,TRBV19,-,TRBJ2-3,TGTGCCAGTAGTATTAGTAGCATCAATACGCAGTATTTT,CASSISSINTQYF
TRBD1,TRBV4-1,-,TRBJ2-3,TGCGCCAGCAGCCTTAGGACAGGTAGCACAGATACGCAGTATTTT,CASSLRTGSTDTQYF
TRBD2,TRBV7-2,once,TRBJ2-2,TGTGCCAGCAGCCCAGGAGTTCTAGCGGGAGCTTGGGGGGAGCTGTTTTTT,CASSPGVLAGAWGELFF
-,TRBV10-3,few,TRBJ2-1,TGTGCCATCAGTGATCTCAGGACAGTCAAAATAGGTGAGCAGTTCTTC,CAISDLRTVKIGEQFF
-,TRBV20-1,-,TRBJ1-1,TGCAGTGTAAGACCCGGCACTGAAGCTTTCTTT,CSVRPGTEAFF
TRBD2,TRBV5-4,once,TRBJ2-3,TGTGCCAGCAGCTTACTGACTAGCGGGAGTAGTTTTCCAGATACGCAGTATTTT,CASSLLTSGSSFPDTQYF